This TCR beta chain was obtained from a study of cytomegalovirus exposure and HLA in healthy donors. As concerns this clone: The antigen is unknown.

Study-level findings and limits: In a later analysis, TCR beta V- and J-gene trimming was associated with a missense DCLRE1C variant. Association with HLA alleles at 0.05 false discovery rate was found for around 17,000 TCR beta sequences in a later analysis.

The PCR ran on 60 Vbeta and 13 Jbeta primers. Produced via immunoSEQ multiplex PCR; TCRdb's table is partial and in-frame only. The sample consists of 150,000 or so clones, around 75% of them appearing once. Germline V gives CDR1 SGHVS, CDR2 FNYEAQ. This CDR3 contains 16 residues. The V and J ends lost 5 bases and 1 base, in that order; junction bases with no gene match: 9. The genes are TRBV7-6 and TRBJ2-3, with 7 bases identical to TRBD2. The clonotype originates from a woman aged 18 to 35 in good health and CMV-seronegative. The sequencing input was PBMCs. The CDR3 reads CASSKWGGPRTDTQYF. The CDR3 nucleotides read TGTGCCAGCAGCAAGTGGGGAGGGCCCCGCACAGATACGCAGTATTTT.